This TCR beta chain stems from a study of blood T cell repertoires in COVID-19. Whole-study context: The United States, Italy and Spain provided the acute and convalescent COVID-19 samples. T cells, B-cell-depleted T cells, or PBMCs supplied cDNA or gDNA.

Measured with immunoSEQ multiplex PCR; TCRdb has only the in-frame clones, and not every one. The sample contains about 53,000 clones, roughly 85% of which appear only once. The V gene lost 2 bases and the J gene lost 11 bases, with 16 bases spanning the gap. Germline V gives CDR1 SGHNT, CDR2 YYREEE (reference sequence). This CDR3 spans 13 amino acids. Sequencing was carried out using peripheral blood. The clonotype comes from an elderly man with acute or convalescent COVID-19. This chain uses TRBV5-4 with TRBJ1-2, with D perhaps matching TRBD1 (6 bases). The CDR3 nucleotides read TGTGCCAGCAGCTTACCAGGGACAACACGGTACACCTTC. Translated, it gives CASSLPGTTRYTF. The full variable domain, in which reference TRBV5-4 and TRBJ1-2 provide the parts outside the CDR3, is ETGVTQSPTHLIKTRGQQVTLRCSSQSGHNTVSWYQQALGQGPQFIFQYYREEENGRGNFPPRFSGLQFPNYSSELNVNALELDDSALYLCASSLPGTTRYTFGSGTRLTVV.